This T cell receptor beta chain was observed in a study of T-cell reconstitution after alpha-beta-depleted transplantation in children. Trimming took 1 base from V and 6 from J, leaving 9 bases between them. The V gene's germline CDR1 is SGHTA and CDR2 FQGNSA. The CDR3 loop spans 13 amino acids. Construction of the TCRbeta library involved unique molecular identifiers. TCRdb fed the PCR reads into MiXCR, producing one record per CDR3 protein. The sample consists of some 310,000 distinct CDR3 sequences, 20% to 30% of them appearing once. This sample comprised PBMCs, mostly from graft donor cells, obtained 180 days after TCRalphabeta/CD19-depleted stem cell transplant. The source is a male patient under 18 who had a stem cell transplant for acute lymphoblastic leukemia, so the T cells may come from the graft donor. The chain links TRBV7-2 to TRBJ1-1, with D possibly TRBD1 on 6 matching bases. CDR3 region: CASSLGRQAEAFF. The DNA of the CDR3 is TGTGCCAGCAGCTTAGGGAGACAGGCTGAAGCTTTCTTT. The complete variable domain, with remaining parts taken from reference TRBV7-2 and TRBJ1-1, reads GAGVSQSPSNKVTEKGKDVELRCDPISGHTALYWYRQSLGQGLEFLIYFQGNSAPDKSGLPSDRFSAERTGGSVSTLTIQRTQQEDSAVYLCASSLGRQAEAFFGQGTRLTVV.